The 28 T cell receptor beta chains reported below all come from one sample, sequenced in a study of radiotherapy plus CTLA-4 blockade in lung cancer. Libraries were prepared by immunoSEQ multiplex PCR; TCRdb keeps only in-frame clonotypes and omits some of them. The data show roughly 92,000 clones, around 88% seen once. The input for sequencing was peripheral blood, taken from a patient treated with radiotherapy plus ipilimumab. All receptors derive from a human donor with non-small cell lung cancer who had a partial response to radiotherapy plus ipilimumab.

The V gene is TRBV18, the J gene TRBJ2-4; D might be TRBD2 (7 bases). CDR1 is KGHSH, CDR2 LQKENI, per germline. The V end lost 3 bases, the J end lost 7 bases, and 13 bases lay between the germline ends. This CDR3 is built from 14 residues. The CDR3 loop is CASSPGGGANIQYF. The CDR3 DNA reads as TGTGCCAGCTCACCTGGAGGGGGGGCGAACATTCAGTACTTC.

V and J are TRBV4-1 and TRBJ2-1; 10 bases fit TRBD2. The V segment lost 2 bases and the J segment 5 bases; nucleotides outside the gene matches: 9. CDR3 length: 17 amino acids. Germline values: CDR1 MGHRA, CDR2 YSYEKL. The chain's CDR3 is CASSQRVRTSGNNEQFF. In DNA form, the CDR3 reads TGCGCCAGCAGCCAAAGGGTCCGGACTAGCGGCAACAATGAGCAGTTCTTC.

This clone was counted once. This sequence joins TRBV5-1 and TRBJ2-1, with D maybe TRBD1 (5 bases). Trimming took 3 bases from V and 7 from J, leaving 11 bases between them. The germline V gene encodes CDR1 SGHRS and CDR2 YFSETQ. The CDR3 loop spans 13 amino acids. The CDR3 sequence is CASSWGDRNEQFF. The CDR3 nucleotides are TGCGCCAGCAGCTGGGGCGATCGGAATGAGCAGTTCTTC.

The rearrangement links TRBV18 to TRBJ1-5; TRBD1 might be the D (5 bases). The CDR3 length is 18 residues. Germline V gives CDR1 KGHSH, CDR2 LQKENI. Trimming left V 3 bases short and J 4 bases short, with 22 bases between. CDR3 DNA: TGTGCCAGCTCACCCCGGAGCCCCGGGCAGGACATAAATCAGCCCCAGCATTTT. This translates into CASSPRSPGQDINQPQHF.

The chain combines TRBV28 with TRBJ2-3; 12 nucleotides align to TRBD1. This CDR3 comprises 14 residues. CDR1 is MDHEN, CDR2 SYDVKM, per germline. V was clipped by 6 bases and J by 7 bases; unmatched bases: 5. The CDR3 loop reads CASRPGQGAYTQYF. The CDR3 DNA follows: TGTGCCAGCAGACCGGGACAGGGGGCTTATACGCAGTATTTT.

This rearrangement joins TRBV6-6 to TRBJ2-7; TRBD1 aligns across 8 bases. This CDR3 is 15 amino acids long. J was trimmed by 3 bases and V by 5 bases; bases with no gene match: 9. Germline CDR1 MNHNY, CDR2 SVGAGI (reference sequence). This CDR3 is CASSLGAGGLYEQYF. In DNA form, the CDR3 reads TGTGCCAGCAGTCTGGGGGCAGGGGGCCTCTACGAGCAGTACTTC.

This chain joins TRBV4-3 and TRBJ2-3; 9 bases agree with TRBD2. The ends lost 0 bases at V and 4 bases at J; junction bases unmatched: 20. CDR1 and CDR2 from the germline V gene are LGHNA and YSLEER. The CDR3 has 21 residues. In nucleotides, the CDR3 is TGCGCCAGCAGCCAAGAACGTCTAATTAGCGGGGGAAGGGGGAGCCCAGATACGCAGTATTTT. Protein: CASSQERLISGGRGSPDTQYF.

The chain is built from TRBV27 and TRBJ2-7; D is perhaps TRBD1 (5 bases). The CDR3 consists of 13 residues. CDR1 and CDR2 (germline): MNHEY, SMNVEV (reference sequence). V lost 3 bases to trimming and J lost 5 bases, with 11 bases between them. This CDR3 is CASSFQGIHEQYF. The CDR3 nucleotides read TGTGCCAGCAGTTTTCAGGGAATCCACGAGCAGTACTTC.

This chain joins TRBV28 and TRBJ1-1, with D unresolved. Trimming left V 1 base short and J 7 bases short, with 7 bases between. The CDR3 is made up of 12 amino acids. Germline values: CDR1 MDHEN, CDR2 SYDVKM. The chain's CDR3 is CASSLFSGEAFF. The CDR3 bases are TGTGCCAGCAGTTTATTCTCAGGTGAAGCTTTCTTT. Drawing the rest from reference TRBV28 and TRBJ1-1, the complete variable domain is DVKVTQSSRYLVKRTGEKVFLECVQDMDHENMFWYRQDPGLGLRLIYFSYDVKMKEKGDIPEGYSVSREKKERFSLILESASTNQTSMYLCASSLFSGEAFFGQGTRLTVV.

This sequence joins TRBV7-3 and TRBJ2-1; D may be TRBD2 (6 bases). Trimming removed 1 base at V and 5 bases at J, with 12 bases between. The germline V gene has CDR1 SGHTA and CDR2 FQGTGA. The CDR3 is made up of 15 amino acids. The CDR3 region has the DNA TGTGCCAGCAGCTTAAGTCGGACTAACCACAATGAGCAGTTCTTC. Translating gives CASSLSRTNHNEQFF.

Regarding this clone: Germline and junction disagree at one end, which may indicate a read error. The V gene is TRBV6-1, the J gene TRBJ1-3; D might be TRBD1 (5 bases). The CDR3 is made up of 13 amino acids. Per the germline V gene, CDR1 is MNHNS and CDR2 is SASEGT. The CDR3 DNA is TGTGCCAGCAGCCTGGGGACTGGTAACACCATATATTTT. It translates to CASSLGTGNTIYF.

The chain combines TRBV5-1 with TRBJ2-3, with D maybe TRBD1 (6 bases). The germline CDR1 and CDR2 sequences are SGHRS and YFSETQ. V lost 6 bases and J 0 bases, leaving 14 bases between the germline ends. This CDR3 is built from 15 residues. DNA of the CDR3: TGCGCCAGCACCCCGGGGACACCCAGCACAGATACGCAGTATTTT. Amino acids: CASTPGTPSTDTQYF.

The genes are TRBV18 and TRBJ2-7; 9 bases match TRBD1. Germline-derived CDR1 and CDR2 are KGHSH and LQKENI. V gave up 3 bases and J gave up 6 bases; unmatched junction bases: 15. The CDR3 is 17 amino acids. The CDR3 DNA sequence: TGTGCCAGCTCACCGTTGGCAGGGGCCGGACAGGGGTCCGAGCAGTACTTC. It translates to CASSPLAGAGQGSEQYF.

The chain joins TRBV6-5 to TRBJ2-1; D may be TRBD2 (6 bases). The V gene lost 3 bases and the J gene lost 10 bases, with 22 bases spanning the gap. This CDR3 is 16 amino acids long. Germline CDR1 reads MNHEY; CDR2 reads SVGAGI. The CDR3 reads CASSYWGLARNDEQFF. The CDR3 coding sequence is TGTGCCAGCAGTTATTGGGGCCTAGCGAGAAACGACGAGCAGTTCTTC.

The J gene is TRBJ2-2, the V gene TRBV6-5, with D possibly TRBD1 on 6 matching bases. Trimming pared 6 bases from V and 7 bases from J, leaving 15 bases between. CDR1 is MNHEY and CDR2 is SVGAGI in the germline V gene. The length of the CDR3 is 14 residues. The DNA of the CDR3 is TGTGCCAGCAGAACCGGGACAACCAACGGGGAGCTGTTTTTT. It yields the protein CASRTGTTNGELFF.

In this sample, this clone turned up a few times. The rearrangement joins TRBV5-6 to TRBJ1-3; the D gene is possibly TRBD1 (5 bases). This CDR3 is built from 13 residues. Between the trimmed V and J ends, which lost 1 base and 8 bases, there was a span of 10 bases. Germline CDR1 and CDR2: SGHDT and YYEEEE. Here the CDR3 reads CASSLYPGDTIYF. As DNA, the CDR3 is TGTGCCAGCAGCTTGTACCCGGGGGACACCATATATTTT.

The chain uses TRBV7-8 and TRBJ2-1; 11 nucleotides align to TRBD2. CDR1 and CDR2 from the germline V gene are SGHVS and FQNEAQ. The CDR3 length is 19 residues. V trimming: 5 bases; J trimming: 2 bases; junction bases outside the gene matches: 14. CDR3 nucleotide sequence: TGTGCCAGCAGCCCTGGACAGGAAGCTAGCGGGAGGACCTACAATGAGCAGTTCTTC. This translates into CASSPGQEASGRTYNEQFF.

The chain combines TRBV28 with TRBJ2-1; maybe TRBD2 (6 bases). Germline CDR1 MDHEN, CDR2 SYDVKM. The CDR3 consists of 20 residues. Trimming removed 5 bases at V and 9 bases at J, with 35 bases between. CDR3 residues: CASSPYFLNRGSGDKSEQFF. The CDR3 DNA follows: TGTGCCAGCAGTCCTTACTTCCTTAACCGGGGTAGCGGTGATAAAAGTGAGCAGTTCTTC.

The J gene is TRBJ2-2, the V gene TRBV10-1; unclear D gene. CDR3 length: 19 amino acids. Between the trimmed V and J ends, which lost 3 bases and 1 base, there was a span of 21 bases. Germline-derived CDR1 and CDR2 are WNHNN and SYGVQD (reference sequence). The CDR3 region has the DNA TGCGCCAGCAGTGATGCCGCCCTCCCTGGCCCGGGGAACACCGGGGAGCTGTTTTTT. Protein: CASSDAALPGPGNTGELFF.

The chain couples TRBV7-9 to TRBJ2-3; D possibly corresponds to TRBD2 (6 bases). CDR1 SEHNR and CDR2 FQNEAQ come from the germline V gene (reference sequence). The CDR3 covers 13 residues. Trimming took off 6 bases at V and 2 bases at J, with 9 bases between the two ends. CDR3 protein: CASRRDFTDTQYF. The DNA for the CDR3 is TGTGCCAGCAGGAGGGACTTCACAGATACGCAGTATTTT.

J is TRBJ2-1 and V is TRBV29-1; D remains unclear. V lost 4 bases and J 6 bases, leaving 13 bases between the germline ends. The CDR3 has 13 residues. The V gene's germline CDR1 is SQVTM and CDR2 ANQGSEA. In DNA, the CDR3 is TGCAGCGTTGTTGAGAGCCCAACCAATGAGCAGTTCTTC. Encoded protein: CSVVESPTNEQFF.

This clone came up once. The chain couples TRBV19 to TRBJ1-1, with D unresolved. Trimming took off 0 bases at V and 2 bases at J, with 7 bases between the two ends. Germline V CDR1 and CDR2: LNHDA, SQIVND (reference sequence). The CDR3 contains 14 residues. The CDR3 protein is CASSIDRVNTEAFF. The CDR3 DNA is TGTGCCAGTAGTATAGATCGAGTAAACACTGAAGCTTTCTTT. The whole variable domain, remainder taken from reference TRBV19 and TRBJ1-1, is DGGITQSPKYLFRKEGQNVTLSCEQNLNHDAMYWYRQDPGQGLRLIYYSQIVNDFQKGDIAEGYSVSREKKESFPLTVTSAQKNPTAFYLCASSIDRVNTEAFFGQGTRLTVV.

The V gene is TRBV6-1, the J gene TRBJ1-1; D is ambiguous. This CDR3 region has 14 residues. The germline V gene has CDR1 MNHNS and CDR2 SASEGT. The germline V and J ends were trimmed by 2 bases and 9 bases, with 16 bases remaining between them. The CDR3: CASSESKPSTKAFF. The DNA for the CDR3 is TGTGCCAGCAGTGAAAGTAAGCCCTCGACTAAAGCTTTCTTT.

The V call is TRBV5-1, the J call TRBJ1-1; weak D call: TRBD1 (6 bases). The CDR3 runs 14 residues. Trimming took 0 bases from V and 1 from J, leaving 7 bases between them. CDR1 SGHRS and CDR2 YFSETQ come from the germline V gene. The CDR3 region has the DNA TGCGCCAGCAGCTTGGTACAGGGGAACACTGAAGCTTTCTTT. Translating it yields CASSLVQGNTEAFF.

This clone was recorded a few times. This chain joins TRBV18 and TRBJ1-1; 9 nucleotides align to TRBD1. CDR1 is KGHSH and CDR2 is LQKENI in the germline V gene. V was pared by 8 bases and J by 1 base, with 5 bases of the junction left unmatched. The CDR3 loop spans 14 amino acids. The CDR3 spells CASLWGQGNTEAFF. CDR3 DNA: TGTGCCAGCCTCTGGGGACAGGGGAACACTGAAGCTTTCTTT.

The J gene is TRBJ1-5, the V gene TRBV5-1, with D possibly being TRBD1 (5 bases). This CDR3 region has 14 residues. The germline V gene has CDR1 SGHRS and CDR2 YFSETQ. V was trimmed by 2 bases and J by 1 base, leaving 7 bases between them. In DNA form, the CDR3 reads TGCGCCAGCAGCTTTGGGGGGAGCAATCAGCCCCAGCATTTT. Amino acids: CASSFGGSNQPQHF.

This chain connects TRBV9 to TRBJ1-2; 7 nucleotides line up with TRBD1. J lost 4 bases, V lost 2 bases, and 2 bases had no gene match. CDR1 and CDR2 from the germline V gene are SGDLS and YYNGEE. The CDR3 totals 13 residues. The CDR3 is CASSVSGGYGYTF. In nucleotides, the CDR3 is TGTGCCAGCAGCGTTTCAGGGGGCTATGGCTACACCTTC.

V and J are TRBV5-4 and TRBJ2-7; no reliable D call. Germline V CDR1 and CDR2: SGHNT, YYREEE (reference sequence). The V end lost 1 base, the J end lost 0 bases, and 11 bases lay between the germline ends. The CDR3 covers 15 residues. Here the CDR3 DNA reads TGTGCCAGCAGCTTGAGCGACCTACCCTCCTACGAGCAGTACTTC. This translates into CASSLSDLPSYEQYF.